The rows below give T cell receptor beta chains drawn from one sample of a study of glioma-infiltrating T cells. Each CDR3 protein gets one entry after TCRdb re-called the multiplex PCR reads with MiXCR. The repertoire has about 410,000 distinct CDR3 sequences, more than 35% of them found once; the top ten carry around 12%. Sequencing input: glioma tissue, nonneoplastic brain tissue, or PBMCs (not recorded which). The receptors come from a human donor with low-grade glioma or glioblastoma, undergoing nonglioma brain surgery, or in good health (not recorded which). CDR3s include the opening cysteine and the closing phenylalanine or tryptophan. A D gene is named only where the DNA matches it firmly. For some rows the clone size is stated as once, few or many, or as a class when expanded; others skip it.

abundance: NA
j_gene: TRBJ2-5
v_gene: TRBV12-3/TRBV12-4
d_gene: TRBD1
len: 14
CDR3aa: CASSGDRSGETQYF
CDR3nt: TGTGCCAGCAGTGGGGACAGATCTGGCGAGACCCAGTACTTC

abundance: NA
j_gene: TRBJ1-4
v_gene: TRBV6-6
d_gene: NA
len: 15
CDR3aa: CASSTSGAGNEKLFF
CDR3nt: TGTGCCAGCAGTACCTCAGGGGCTGGGAATGAAAAACTGTTTTTT

abundance: few
j_gene: TRBJ2-5
v_gene: TRBV7-9
d_gene: NA
len: 13
CDR3aa: CASSLDTQETQYF
CDR3nt: TGTGCCAGCAGCTTGGACACCCAAGAGACCCAGTACTTC

abundance: many
j_gene: TRBJ1-5
v_gene: TRBV6-2/TRBV6-3
d_gene: NA
len: 13
CDR3aa: CASRQDSNQPQHF
CDR3nt: TGTGCCAGCAGACAGGATAGCAATCAGCCCCAGCATTTT

abundance: few
j_gene: TRBJ2-3
v_gene: TRBV24-1
d_gene: NA
len: 15
CDR3aa: CATSAQWVGTDTQYF
CDR3nt: TGTGCCACCAGTGCCCAATGGGTGGGCACAGATACGCAGTATTTT

abundance: NA
j_gene: TRBJ1-1
v_gene: TRBV4-3
d_gene: NA
len: 19
CDR3aa: CASSLFYPRRGELVTEAFF
CDR3nt: TGCGCCAGCAGCCTTTTTTACCCCCGCAGGGGTGAGCTGGTGACTGAAGCTTTCTTT

abundance: few
j_gene: TRBJ2-3
v_gene: TRBV7-2
d_gene: NA
len: 14
CDR3aa: CASSLLGIADTQYF
CDR3nt: TGTGCCAGCAGCTTATTGGGTATCGCAGATACGCAGTATTTT

abundance: NA
j_gene: TRBJ2-7
v_gene: TRBV4-1
d_gene: NA
len: 16
CDR3aa: CASSQDVGPMTYEQYF
CDR3nt: TGCGCCAGCAGCCAAGATGTGGGGCCTATGACCTACGAGCAGTACTTT

abundance: NA
j_gene: TRBJ1-1
v_gene: TRBV28
d_gene: NA
len: 14
CDR3aa: CASRPLDKKTEAFF
CDR3nt: TGTGCCAGCAGACCTTTGGACAAGAAGACTGAAGCTTTCTTT

abundance: NA
j_gene: TRBJ1-2
v_gene: TRBV2
d_gene: NA
len: 17
CDR3aa: CASTLMPCAAEYYGYTF
CDR3nt: TGTGCCAGCACCTTAATGCCGTGCGCCGCCGAATACTATGGCTACACCTTC

abundance: many
j_gene: TRBJ2-7
v_gene: TRBV6-2/TRBV6-3
d_gene: NA
len: 12
CDR3aa: CASSPYYYEQYF
CDR3nt: TGTGCCAGCAGTCCATATTATTACGAGCAGTACTTC

abundance: many
j_gene: TRBJ1-6
v_gene: TRBV6-2/TRBV6-3
d_gene: NA
len: 15
CDR3aa: CASRLTGPWNSPLHF
CDR3nt: TGTGCCAGCAGACTAACGGGACCTTGGAATTCACCCCTCCACTTT

abundance: few
j_gene: TRBJ2-7
v_gene: TRBV20-1
d_gene: NA
len: 15
CDR3aa: CSAIVSSGSSYEQYF
CDR3nt: TGCAGTGCCATCGTCTCAAGCGGAAGCTCCTACGAGCAGTACTTC

abundance: NA
j_gene: TRBJ2-5
v_gene: TRBV7-2
d_gene: NA
len: 16
CDR3aa: CASSQEGRKGEETQYF
CDR3nt: TGCGCCAGCAGCCAAGAAGGAAGAAAAGGGGAGGAGACCCAGTACTTC

abundance: few
j_gene: TRBJ2-1
v_gene: TRBV28
d_gene: TRBD2
len: 13
CDR3aa: CASSSGTTTPEFF
CDR3nt: TGTGCCAGCAGTTCCGGGACTACAACCCCCGAGTTCTTC

abundance: NA
j_gene: TRBJ2-7
v_gene: TRBV7-2
d_gene: NA
len: 15
CDR3aa: CASSPHLPSTYEQYF
CDR3nt: TGTGCCAGCAGCCCCCACCTCCCTAGCACCTACGAGCAGTACTTC

abundance: NA
j_gene: TRBJ2-5
v_gene: TRBV12-3/TRBV12-4
d_gene: TRBD2
len: 19
CDR3aa: CASSLGTIAGVGLEETQYF
CDR3nt: TGTGCCAGCAGTTTAGGAACGATCGCGGGAGTTGGATTAGAAGAGACCCAGTACTTC

abundance: few
j_gene: TRBJ2-5
v_gene: TRBV4-2
d_gene: NA
len: 15
CDR3aa: CASSQTRQRQETQYF
CDR3nt: TGTGCCAGCAGCCAAACACGACAGAGACAAGAGACCCAGTACTTC

abundance: NA
j_gene: TRBJ2-1
v_gene: TRBV3-1
d_gene: NA
len: 16
CDR3aa: CASSQDPQRRRNEQFF
CDR3nt: TGTGCCAGCAGCCAAGATCCACAGCGGCGCAGGAATGAGCAGTTCTTC

abundance: NA
j_gene: TRBJ2-7
v_gene: TRBV24-1
d_gene: TRBD2
len: 15
CDR3aa: CATSDRRGEPYEQYF
CDR3nt: TGTGCCACCAGTGATCGGCGGGGGGAACCCTACGAGCAGTACTTC

abundance: many
j_gene: TRBJ2-7
v_gene: TRBV28
d_gene: NA
len: 14
CDR3aa: CASRVQGGSYEQYF
CDR3nt: TGTGCCAGCAGGGTACAGGGAGGGTCCTACGAGCAGTACTTC

abundance: many
j_gene: TRBJ1-2
v_gene: TRBV28
d_gene: TRBD1
len: 13
CDR3aa: CASSLDRVGGYTF
CDR3nt: TGTGCCAGCAGTCTGGACAGGGTCGGGGGCTACACCTTC

abundance: NA
j_gene: TRBJ2-1
v_gene: TRBV7-9
d_gene: NA
len: 12
CDR3aa: CASSSRLFGQFF
CDR3nt: TGTGCCAGCAGCTCACGCCTTTTCGGGCAGTTCTTC

abundance: many
j_gene: TRBJ1-5
v_gene: TRBV27
d_gene: NA
len: 16
CDR3aa: CASSPSLGEWDQPQHF
CDR3nt: TGTGCCAGCAGTCCCTCCCTCGGGGAGTGGGATCAGCCCCAGCATTTT

abundance: many
j_gene: TRBJ1-5
v_gene: TRBV27
d_gene: NA
len: 14
CDR3aa: CASSLSGYNQPQHF
CDR3nt: TGTGCCAGCAGTTTAAGCGGTTACAATCAGCCCCAGCATTTT

abundance: NA
j_gene: TRBJ1-4
v_gene: TRBV28
d_gene: NA
len: 14
CDR3aa: CARSRWDPNEKPFF
CDR3nt: TGTGCCAGGAGTCGGTGGGATCCTAATGAAAAACCGTTTTTT

abundance: NA
j_gene: TRBJ1-6
v_gene: TRBV20-1
d_gene: NA
len: 16
CDR3aa: CSAREGGGGRGSPLHF
CDR3nt: TGCAGTGCTAGAGAGGGTGGCGGAGGGCGCGGATCACCCCTCCACTTT

abundance: NA
j_gene: TRBJ2-3
v_gene: TRBV7-8
d_gene: TRBD2
len: 17
CDR3aa: CASHRLAGGLSSDTQYF
CDR3nt: TGTGCCTCGCATAGACTAGCGGGGGGCCTTTCATCAGATACGCAGTATTTT

abundance: NA
j_gene: TRBJ2-2
v_gene: TRBV6-1
d_gene: NA
len: 14
CDR3aa: CASKDRNSPGELFF
CDR3nt: TGTGCCAGCAAGGACCGCAACTCCCCCGGGGAGCTGTTTTTT

abundance: many
j_gene: TRBJ2-1
v_gene: TRBV27
d_gene: NA
len: 15
CDR3aa: CASSSGRTYNNEQFF
CDR3nt: NA

abundance: many
j_gene: TRBJ1-5
v_gene: TRBV15
d_gene: NA
len: 13
CDR3aa: CATSREGGAPQHF
CDR3nt: TGTGCCACCAGCAGAGAGGGTGGAGCGCCCCAGCATTTT

abundance: few
j_gene: TRBJ2-1
v_gene: TRBV12-3/TRBV12-4
d_gene: NA
len: 14
CDR3aa: CASSGTASYNEQFF
CDR3nt: TGTGCCAGCAGCGGGACGGCCTCCTACAATGAGCAGTTCTTC

abundance: NA
j_gene: TRBJ2-7
v_gene: TRBV5-4
d_gene: TRBD1
len: 16
CDR3aa: CASSSDEGQRPYEQYF
CDR3nt: TGTGCCAGCAGCTCTGATGAGGGACAGCGACCCTACGAGCAGTACTTC

abundance: NA
j_gene: TRBJ1-1
v_gene: TRBV5-1
d_gene: NA
len: 15
CDR3aa: CASSLALGRTVEAFF
CDR3nt: TGCGCCAGCAGCTTGGCCCTGGGCCGAACAGTTGAAGCTTTCTTT

abundance: NA
j_gene: TRBJ2-5
v_gene: TRBV18
d_gene: NA
len: 14
CDR3aa: CASSPTGTSVTQYF
CDR3nt: TGTGCCAGCTCACCAACAGGGACCTCGGTGACCCAGTACTTC

abundance: NA
j_gene: TRBJ2-7
v_gene: TRBV20-1
d_gene: NA
len: 15
CDR3aa: CSARELYYRLGEQYF
CDR3nt: TGCAGTGCTAGAGAACTCTACTATCGTTTGGGAGAGCAGTACTTC

abundance: NA
j_gene: TRBJ2-7
v_gene: TRBV4-1
d_gene: NA
len: 19
CDR3aa: CASSLIPVWGDEGYYEQYF
CDR3nt: TGCGCCAGCAGCCTAATACCGGTGTGGGGGGACGAAGGATACTACGAGCAGTACTTC

abundance: many
j_gene: TRBJ1-5
v_gene: TRBV27
d_gene: NA
len: 14
CDR3aa: CASSLERQGQPQHF
CDR3nt: TGTGCCAGCAGTTTAGAAAGACAAGGACAGCCCCAGCATTTT

abundance: NA
j_gene: TRBJ1-1
v_gene: TRBV20-1
d_gene: NA
len: 14
CDR3aa: CSARDGTKNTEAFF
CDR3nt: TGCAGTGCTAGAGATGGGACAAAGAACACTGAAGCTTTCTTT

abundance: few
j_gene: TRBJ2-1
v_gene: TRBV7-2
d_gene: TRBD2
len: 17
CDR3aa: CASSLEVGLAGSGGQFF
CDR3nt: TGTGCCAGCAGCTTAGAGGTAGGACTAGCGGGTTCCGGAGGGCAGTTCTTC

abundance: NA
j_gene: TRBJ2-2
v_gene: TRBV2
d_gene: TRBD1
len: 15
CDR3aa: CASSRDRGSTGELFF
CDR3nt: TGTGCCAGCAGCCGGGACAGGGGTTCCACCGGGGAGCTGTTTTTT

abundance: NA
j_gene: TRBJ1-1
v_gene: TRBV6-1
d_gene: NA
len: 14
CDR3aa: CASSPPGGPTEAFF
CDR3nt: TGTGCCAGCTCACCCCCGGGGGGTCCCACTGAAGCTTTCTTT

abundance: many
j_gene: TRBJ1-5
v_gene: TRBV27
d_gene: NA
len: 15
CDR3aa: CASTPSRGGNQPQHF
CDR3nt: TGTGCCAGCACCCCCTCTCGGGGTGGGAATCAGCCCCAGCATTTT

abundance: NA
j_gene: TRBJ2-2
v_gene: TRBV6-1
d_gene: NA
len: 14
CDR3aa: CASSDSGNTGELFF
CDR3nt: TGTGCCAGCAGTGATAGTGGAAACACCGGGGAGCTGTTTTTT

abundance: NA
j_gene: TRBJ2-5
v_gene: TRBV28
d_gene: TRBD1
len: 14
CDR3aa: CASSLVTGWKTQYF
CDR3nt: TGTGCCAGCAGTTTGGTGACAGGGTGGAAGACCCAGTACTTC

abundance: NA
j_gene: TRBJ2-1
v_gene: TRBV6-6
d_gene: TRBD1
len: 16
CDR3aa: CASSYSRAGGLTEQFF
CDR3nt: TGTGCCAGCAGTTACTCGAGGGCAGGGGGCTTGACTGAGCAGTTCTTC

abundance: NA
j_gene: TRBJ2-1
v_gene: TRBV7-2
d_gene: TRBD1
len: 14
CDR3aa: CASSFWTGNNEQFF
CDR3nt: TGTGCCAGCAGCTTTTGGACAGGGAACAATGAGCAGTTCTTC

abundance: few
j_gene: TRBJ2-1
v_gene: TRBV20-1
d_gene: TRBD2
len: 15
CDR3aa: CSASELASGYNEQFF
CDR3nt: TGCAGTGCTAGTGAACTAGCGTCGGGCTACAATGAGCAGTTCTTC

abundance: many
j_gene: TRBJ1-1
v_gene: TRBV20-1
d_gene: TRBD1
len: 14
CDR3aa: CSARVGTENTEAFF
CDR3nt: TGCAGTGCTAGAGTGGGGACAGAAAACACTGAAGCTTTCTTT

abundance: few
j_gene: TRBJ2-3
v_gene: TRBV7-3
d_gene: TRBD2
len: 21
CDR3aa: CASSLVPSGRLPLSGTDTQYF
CDR3nt: TGTGCCAGCAGCTTAGTACCTAGCGGGAGGCTCCCTTTGAGTGGCACAGATACGCAGTATTTT

abundance: many
j_gene: TRBJ2-3
v_gene: TRBV24-1
d_gene: TRBD2
len: 15
CDR3aa: CATSDSGRATDTQYF
CDR3nt: TGTGCCACCAGTGATAGCGGGAGGGCAACTGATACGCAGTATTTT

abundance: few
j_gene: TRBJ1-1
v_gene: TRBV7-9
d_gene: NA
len: 13
CDR3aa: CASNFGGNTEAFF
CDR3nt: TGTGCCAGCAACTTTGGAGGGAACACTGAAGCTTTCTTT

abundance: few
j_gene: TRBJ1-1
v_gene: TRBV20-1
d_gene: NA
len: 14
CDR3aa: CSGRGRIRRPEAFF
CDR3nt: TGCAGTGGAAGGGGCAGAATTCGGCGTCCTGAAGCTTTCTTT

abundance: few
j_gene: TRBJ2-5
v_gene: TRBV5-1
d_gene: NA
len: 14
CDR3aa: CASSLAADQETQYF
CDR3nt: TGCGCCAGCAGCTTGGCCGCGGACCAAGAGACCCAGTACTTC

abundance: few
j_gene: TRBJ2-3
v_gene: TRBV4-1
d_gene: TRBD2
len: 15
CDR3aa: CASSQDELAGATQYF
CDR3nt: TGCGCCAGCAGCCAAGATGAACTAGCGGGAGCCACGCAGTATTTT

abundance: NA
j_gene: TRBJ2-1
v_gene: TRBV28
d_gene: TRBD2
len: 17
CDR3aa: CASSPGLAGAAYGEQFF
CDR3nt: TGTGCCAGCAGCCCGGGACTAGCGGGAGCCGCCTACGGTGAGCAGTTCTTC

abundance: many
j_gene: TRBJ2-3
v_gene: TRBV6-4
d_gene: TRBD1
len: 14
CDR3aa: CASSDGQGADTQYF
CDR3nt: TGTGCCAGCAGTGACGGACAGGGGGCCGATACGCAGTATTTT

abundance: few
j_gene: TRBJ2-3
v_gene: TRBV4-1
d_gene: NA
len: 13
CDR3aa: CASSQIHRDTQYF
CDR3nt: TGCGCCAGCAGCCAGATCCACAGGGATACGCAGTATTTT

abundance: NA
j_gene: TRBJ2-7
v_gene: TRBV12-3/TRBV12-4
d_gene: NA
len: 11
CDR3aa: CASSLKVEQYF
CDR3nt: TGTGCCAGCAGTTTAAAGGTCGAGCAGTACTTC